Below, 12 T cell receptor beta chains from the same sample are listed, as sequenced in a study of vaccination effects on CD4 cells after COVID-19. Before any sequencing was done, the ViraFEST assay used viral peptide pools to expand antigen-specific CD4+ T cells. It was after roughly ten days of culture that CD4+ T cells were isolated. These TCRs are of unknown antigen specificity. Measured with immunoSEQ multiplex PCR; TCRdb has only the in-frame clones, and not every one. The data show 23,000 or so clones, with 73% seen just once and about 11% held by the top ten. Sequencing used CD4+ T cells from PBMCs cultured with HCoV-229E spike peptides, obtained before COVID-19 vaccination. The receptors were sampled from a human donor who received a COVID-19 vaccine.

J is TRBJ1-2 and V is TRBV19; no reliable D call. Trimming cost V 3 bases and J 4 bases, with 21 bases left between them. The length of the CDR3 is 17 residues. The germline V gene has CDR1 LNHDA and CDR2 SQIVND (reference sequence). For the CDR3, the DNA is TGTGCCAGTAGTATCCTCGGGCAGGTCCAAGTTCGCTATGGCTACACCTTC. Translating it yields CASSILGQVQVRYGYTF.

This clone was observed a handful of times. The gene calls are TRBV19 and TRBJ1-2, with TRBD1 matching 7 bases. The CDR3 covers 15 residues. In germline, CDR1 is LNHDA, CDR2 SQIVND (reference sequence). The ends lost 3 bases at V and 2 bases at J; junction bases unmatched: 6. DNA for the CDR3: TGTGCCAGTAGTATGGGGGACAGCGTAAACTATGGCTACACCTTC. This translates into CASSMGDSVNYGYTF.

This chain joins TRBV19 and TRBJ2-6, with 10 bases fitting TRBD1. CDR1 is LNHDA and CDR2 is SQIVND in the germline V gene (reference sequence). V shed 5 bases, J shed 0 bases, and the junction held 4 bases outside the gene matches. The CDR3 loop spans 17 amino acids. CDR3 in amino acids: CASSSGTGVSGANVLTF. The CDR3 DNA follows: TGTGCCAGTAGTTCCGGGACAGGGGTCTCTGGGGCCAACGTCCTGACTTTC.

V is TRBV25-1 and J is TRBJ2-1, with 14 bases that match TRBD2. J lost 9 bases, V lost 11 bases, and 12 bases had no gene match. Germline CDR1 and CDR2: MGHDK and SYGVNS. This CDR3 contains 15 residues. CDR3 nucleotides: TGTGCCTCCCAGTGGGGACTAGCGGGAGACGGTGAGCAGTTCTTC. It specifies CASQWGLAGDGEQFF.

This clone was detected only a few times. The chain links TRBV5-1 to TRBJ1-4, with D tentatively TRBD1 (5 bases). Trimming took 1 base from V and 6 from J, leaving 13 bases between them. Germline V gene data show CDR1 as SGHRS and CDR2 as YFSETQ. This CDR3 region has 15 residues. CDR3 bases: TGCGCCAGCAGCTTGTTTCCCGGGGCCGATGAAAAACTGTTTTTT. It yields the protein CASSLFPGADEKLFF.

This chain uses TRBV25-1 with TRBJ1-1; D gene uncertain. Germline V gene lookup returns CDR1 MGHDK and CDR2 SYGVNS. V dropped 6 bases and J dropped 9 bases, with 11 bases sitting between them. This CDR3 has 11 amino acids. Here the CDR3 DNA reads TGTGCCAGCAGCCTTTTAGGGAAAGCTTTCTTT. It specifies CASSLLGKAFF.

The genes are TRBV27 and TRBJ2-1, with D possibly being TRBD2 (5 bases). This CDR3 is 18 amino acids long. Trimming removed 8 bases from V and 0 bases from J, with 23 bases in between. Germline V gene lookup returns CDR1 MNHEY and CDR2 SMNVEV (reference sequence). CDR3 sequence (DNA): TGTGCCAGCCCCTGGAGGTTTTCGTGTCCGGACTCCTACAATGAGCAGTTCTTC. It specifies CASPWRFSCPDSYNEQFF.

The chain is built from TRBV25-1 and TRBJ1-1; TRBD1 is a possible D gene (5 bases). Germline V CDR1 and CDR2: MGHDK, SYGVNS. CDR3 size: 13 residues. V lost 6 bases to trimming and J lost 1 base, with 9 bases between them. Here the CDR3 DNA reads TGTGCCAGCAGCCCCGGACAGAACACTGAAGCTTTCTTT. This codes for CASSPGQNTEAFF.

The V call is TRBV5-6, the J call TRBJ2-1, with 14 bases identical to TRBD2. The germline gives CDR1 SGHDT, CDR2 YYEEEE. The CDR3 sequence is 19 residues long. Trimming cost V 3 bases and J 2 bases; bases outside gene matches: 10. CDR3 sequence: CASSSGLAGVGGAYNEQFF. The CDR3 region has the DNA TGTGCCAGCAGCTCGGGACTAGCGGGAGTAGGGGGGGCCTACAATGAGCAGTTCTTC.

The CDR3 region has the DNA TGTGCCAGCAGAATCCTACAGGGCGTGAACACTGAAGCTTTCTTT. Amino acid sequence: CASRILQGVNTEAFF. The chain couples TRBV6-5 to TRBJ1-1, with D possibly being TRBD1 (6 bases). CDR1 and CDR2 (germline): MNHEY, SVGAGI. The CDR3 sequence is 15 residues long. The V gene lost 6 bases and the J gene lost 0 bases, with 14 bases spanning the gap.

The chain recombines TRBV5-1 with TRBJ1-4, with 8 bases aligning to TRBD1. The germline gives CDR1 SGHRS, CDR2 YFSETQ. Trimming removed 4 bases from V and 5 bases from J; junction bases left unmatched: 4. The CDR3 loop spans 14 amino acids. DNA of the CDR3: TGCGCCAGCAGCGTGGGACAGGAAAATGAAAAACTGTTTTTT. It codes for CASSVGQENEKLFF.

This clone came up once. This chain uses TRBV27 with TRBJ1-4; 8 bases agree with TRBD1. The CDR3 totals 14 residues. Germline CDR1 reads MNHEY; CDR2 reads SMNVEV (reference sequence). With 5 bases clipped from V and 8 bases from J, the junction kept 7 bases outside the gene matches. Written as DNA, the CDR3 is TGTGCCAGCAGTCTCACAGGGGGTGGGGAAAAACTGTTTTTT. It yields the protein CASSLTGGGEKLFF.